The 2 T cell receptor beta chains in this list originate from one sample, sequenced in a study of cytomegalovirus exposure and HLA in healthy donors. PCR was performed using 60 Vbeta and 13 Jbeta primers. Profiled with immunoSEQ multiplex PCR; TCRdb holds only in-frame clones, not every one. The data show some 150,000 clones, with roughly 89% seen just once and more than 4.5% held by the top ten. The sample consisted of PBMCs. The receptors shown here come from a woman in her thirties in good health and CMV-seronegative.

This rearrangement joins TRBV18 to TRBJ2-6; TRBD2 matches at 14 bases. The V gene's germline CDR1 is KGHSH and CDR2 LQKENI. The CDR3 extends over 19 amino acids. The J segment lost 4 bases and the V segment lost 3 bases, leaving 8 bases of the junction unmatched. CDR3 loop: CASSPGLAGAPPGANVLTF. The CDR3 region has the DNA TGTGCCAGCTCACCGGGACTAGCGGGGGCCCCCCCCGGGGCCAACGTCCTGACTTTC.

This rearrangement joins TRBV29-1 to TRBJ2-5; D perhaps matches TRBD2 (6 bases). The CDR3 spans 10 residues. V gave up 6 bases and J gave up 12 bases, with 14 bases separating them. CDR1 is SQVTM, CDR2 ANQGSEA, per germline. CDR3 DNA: TGCAGCGTCCGGGCCGGGGAGGAGTACTTC. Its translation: CSVRAGEEYF.